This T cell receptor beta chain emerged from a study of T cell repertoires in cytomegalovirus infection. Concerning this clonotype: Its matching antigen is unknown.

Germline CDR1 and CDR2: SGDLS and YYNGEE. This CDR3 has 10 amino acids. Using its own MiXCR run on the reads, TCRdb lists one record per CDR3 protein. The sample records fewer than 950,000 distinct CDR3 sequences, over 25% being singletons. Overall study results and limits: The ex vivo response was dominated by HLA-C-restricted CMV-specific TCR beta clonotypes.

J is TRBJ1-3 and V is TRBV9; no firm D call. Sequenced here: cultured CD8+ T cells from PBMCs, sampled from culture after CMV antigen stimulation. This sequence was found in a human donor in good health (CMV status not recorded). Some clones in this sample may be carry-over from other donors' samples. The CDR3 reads CTDSGNTIYF. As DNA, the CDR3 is TGTACCGACTCTGGAAACACCATATATTTT.